This TCR beta chain was sequenced for a study of T-cell reconstitution after alpha-beta-depleted transplantation in children. This clonotype has just one count. Unique molecular identifiers were used to barcode this TCRbeta library. TCRdb independently ran MiXCR on the PCR reads; one entry per CDR3 protein. The profile shows 450,000 to 600,000 distinct CDR3 sequences, approximately 32% of them singletons. The receptor's source is a human donor who donated a stem cell graft to a child with aplastic anemia. The sample was PBMCs from the stem cell graft donor, taken from the stem cell graft.

This CDR3 reads CASSLSAGESEQYF. The CDR3 coding sequence is TGTGCCAGCAGCTTATCAGCGGGAGAGAGCGAGCAGTACTTC. This chain joins TRBV7-2 and TRBJ2-7; 8 bases line up with TRBD2. This CDR3 is built from 14 residues. Germline V CDR1 and CDR2: SGHTA, FQGNSA. J gave up 6 bases and V 2 bases, and 6 bases lay outside the gene matches. Combining the CDR3 with reference TRBV7-2 and TRBJ2-7 gives the whole variable domain GAGVSQSPSNKVTEKGKDVELRCDPISGHTALYWYRQSLGQGLEFLIYFQGNSAPDKSGLPSDRFSAERTGGSVSTLTIQRTQQEDSAVYLCASSLSAGESEQYFGPGTRLTVT.